This paragraph reports one T cell receptor (beta chain). No antigen is known for it. This CDR3 comprises 15 residues. Trimming cost V 1 base and J 2 bases; bases outside gene matches: 2. Germline V gene sequence: CDR1 MNHNS, CDR2 SASEGT. Primers for the PCR totalled 60 Vbeta and 13 Jbeta. Sequencing was performed with immunoSEQ multiplex PCR; in TCRdb, only in-frame clones are kept and a portion is missing. Of 110,000 or so clones listed, more than 60% are singletons. These data originate in a study of cytomegalovirus exposure and HLA in healthy donors. The study's findings and limits: A later analysis found common viral pathogens apparently linked to several of the most significant clusters. Later on, a genetic analysis was performed. It linked a missense variant in DCLRE1C with V- and J-gene trimming of TCR beta.

What was sequenced was PBMCs. This sequence originates from a man aged 25-40 years in good health and CMV-seronegative. V is TRBV6-1 and J is TRBJ2-7, with 10 bases aligning to TRBD2. The CDR3 spells CASSEGLAGAYEQYF. In DNA form, the CDR3 reads TGTGCCAGCAGTGAAGGGCTAGCGGGAGCCTACGAGCAGTACTTC.